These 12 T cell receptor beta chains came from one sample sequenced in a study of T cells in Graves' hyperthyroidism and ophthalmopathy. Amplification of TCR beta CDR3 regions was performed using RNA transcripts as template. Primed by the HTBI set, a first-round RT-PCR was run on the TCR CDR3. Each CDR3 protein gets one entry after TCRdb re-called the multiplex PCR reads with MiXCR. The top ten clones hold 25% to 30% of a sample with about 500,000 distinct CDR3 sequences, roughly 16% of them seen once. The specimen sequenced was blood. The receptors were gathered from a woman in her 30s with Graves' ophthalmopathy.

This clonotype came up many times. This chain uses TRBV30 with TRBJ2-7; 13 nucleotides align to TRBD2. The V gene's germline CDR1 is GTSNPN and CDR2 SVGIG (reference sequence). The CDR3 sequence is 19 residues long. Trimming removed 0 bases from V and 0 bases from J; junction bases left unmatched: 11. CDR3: CAWSVPRLAGGYNSYEQYF. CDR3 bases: TGTGCCTGGAGTGTACCTCGACTAGCGGGAGGCTACAACTCCTACGAGCAGTACTTC. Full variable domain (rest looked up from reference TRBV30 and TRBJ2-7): SQTIHQWPATLVQPVGSPLSLECTVEGTSNPNLYWYRQAAGRGLQLLFYSVGIGQISSEVPQNLSASRPQDRQFILSSKKLLLSDSGFYLCAWSVPRLAGGYNSYEQYFGPGTRLTVT.

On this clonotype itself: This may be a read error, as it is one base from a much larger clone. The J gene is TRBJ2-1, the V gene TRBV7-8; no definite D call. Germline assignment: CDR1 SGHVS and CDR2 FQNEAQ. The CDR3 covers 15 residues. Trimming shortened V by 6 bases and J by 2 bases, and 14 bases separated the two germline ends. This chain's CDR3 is CASRYGPSPYNEQFF. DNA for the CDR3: TGTGCCAGCAGGTATGGGCCCAGCCCCTACAATGAGCAGTTCTTC.

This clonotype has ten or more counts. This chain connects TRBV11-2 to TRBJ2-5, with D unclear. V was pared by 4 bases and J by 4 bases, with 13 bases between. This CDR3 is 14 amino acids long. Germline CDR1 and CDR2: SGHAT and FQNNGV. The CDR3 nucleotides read TGTGCCAGCAGCTCAAACGGACCTGGAGAGACCCAGTACTTC. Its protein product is CASSSNGPGETQYF.

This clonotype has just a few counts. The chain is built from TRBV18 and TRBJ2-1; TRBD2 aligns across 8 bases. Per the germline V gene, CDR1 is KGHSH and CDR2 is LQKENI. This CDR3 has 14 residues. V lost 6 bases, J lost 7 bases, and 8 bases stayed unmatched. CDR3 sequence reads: CASSSGGPGNEQFF. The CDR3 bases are TGTGCCAGCTCTTCGGGAGGGCCGGGAAATGAGCAGTTCTTC.

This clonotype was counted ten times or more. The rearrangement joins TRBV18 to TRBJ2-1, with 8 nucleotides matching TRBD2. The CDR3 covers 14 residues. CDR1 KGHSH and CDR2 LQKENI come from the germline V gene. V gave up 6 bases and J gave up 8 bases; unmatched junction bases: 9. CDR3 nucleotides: TGTGCCAGCTCGCAAGGGACTAGTAAAGATGAGCAGTTCTTC. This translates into CASSQGTSKDEQFF.

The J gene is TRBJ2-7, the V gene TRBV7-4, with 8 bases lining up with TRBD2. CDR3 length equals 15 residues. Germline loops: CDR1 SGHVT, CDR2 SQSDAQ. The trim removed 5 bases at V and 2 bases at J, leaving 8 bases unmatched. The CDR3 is CASSVPGGGTYEQYF. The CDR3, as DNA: TGTGCCAGCAGCGTCCCGGGGGGGGGAACCTACGAGCAGTACTTC.

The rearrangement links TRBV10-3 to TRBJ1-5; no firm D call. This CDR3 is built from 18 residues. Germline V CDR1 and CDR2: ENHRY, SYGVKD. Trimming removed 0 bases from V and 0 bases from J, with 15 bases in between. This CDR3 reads CAISESYTSRYSNQPQHF. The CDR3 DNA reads TGTGCCATCAGTGAGTCGTACACCTCTCGCTATAGCAATCAGCCCCAGCATTTT.

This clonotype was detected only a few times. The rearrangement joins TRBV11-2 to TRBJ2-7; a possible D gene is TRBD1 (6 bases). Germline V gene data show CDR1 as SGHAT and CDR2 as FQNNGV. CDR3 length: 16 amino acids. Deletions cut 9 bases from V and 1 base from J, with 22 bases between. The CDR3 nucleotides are TGTGCCAGTAGTATATCCCCCTTAGGGGGTTCCTACGAGCAGTACTTC. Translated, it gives CASSISPLGGSYEQYF.

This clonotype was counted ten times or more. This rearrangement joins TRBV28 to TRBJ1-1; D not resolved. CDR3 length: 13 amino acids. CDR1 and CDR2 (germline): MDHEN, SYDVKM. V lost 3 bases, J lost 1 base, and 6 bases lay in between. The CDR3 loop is CASSFSTNTEAFF. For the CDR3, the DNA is TGTGCCAGCAGTTTTTCTACGAACACTGAAGCTTTCTTT.

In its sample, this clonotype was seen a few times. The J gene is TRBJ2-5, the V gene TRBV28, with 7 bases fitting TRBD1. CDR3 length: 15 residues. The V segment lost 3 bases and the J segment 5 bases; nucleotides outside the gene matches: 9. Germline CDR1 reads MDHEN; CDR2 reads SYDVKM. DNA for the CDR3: TGTGCCAGCAGTTTGAGGGGGCCGGTGTTGGAGACCCAGTACTTC. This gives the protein CASSLRGPVLETQYF.

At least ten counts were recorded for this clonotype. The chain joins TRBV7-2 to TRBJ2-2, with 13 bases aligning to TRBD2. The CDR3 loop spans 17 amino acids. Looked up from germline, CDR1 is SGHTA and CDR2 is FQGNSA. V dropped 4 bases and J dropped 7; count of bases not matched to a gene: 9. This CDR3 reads CASSSLAGGPGIGELFF. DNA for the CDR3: TGTGCCAGCAGCTCACTAGCGGGAGGGCCCGGCATCGGGGAGCTGTTTTTT.

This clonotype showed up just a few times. CDR3 sequence reads: CASSLRGLAGTGELFF. DNA of the CDR3: TGTGCCAGCAGTTTGCGCGGACTAGCGGGAACCGGGGAGCTGTTTTTT. The chain links TRBV28 to TRBJ2-2; 12 positions match TRBD2. In germline, CDR1 is MDHEN, CDR2 SYDVKM. Trimming cost V 3 bases and J 5 bases; bases outside gene matches: 4. The CDR3 runs to 16 residues.